This entry describes one TCR beta chain. The antigen is not known. This clone may be a read error of a much larger clone one base away. Repertoires were generated with immunoSEQ multiplex PCR, while TCRdb's copy carries only in-frame clones and drops some. Of approximately 9,600 clones in the sample, around 45% were seen once. The source of the sample is a study of siplizumab effects on memory and regulatory T cells. General study points: Naive T cells appeared more varied than memory cells and looked like key alloresponse contributors. Roughly 75-96% of proliferating CD4+ or CD8+ clones lacked an assignable naive or memory phenotype. Alloreactive sequences tracing back to unstimulated CD4+ memory cells fell significantly with siplizumab.

Coculturing was carried out on the mixed lymphocyte reaction cells. It lasted around 6 days and was done at 37°C. This CDR3 is built from 15 residues. The germline V gene encodes CDR1 SGHNT and CDR2 YYREEE (reference sequence). The TCR originated in a human donor in good health; the cells came from an allogeneic mixed lymphocyte reaction. This chain uses TRBV5-4 with TRBJ2-5, with D perhaps TRBD2 (6 bases). The sample comprised CFSE-low (dividing) CD4+ T cells sorted from an allogeneic mixed lymphocyte reaction. The CDR3 bases are TGTACCAGCAGCTTTACTGAGGGGAGGAAAGAGACCCAGTACTTC. Its translation is CTSSFTEGRKETQYF.